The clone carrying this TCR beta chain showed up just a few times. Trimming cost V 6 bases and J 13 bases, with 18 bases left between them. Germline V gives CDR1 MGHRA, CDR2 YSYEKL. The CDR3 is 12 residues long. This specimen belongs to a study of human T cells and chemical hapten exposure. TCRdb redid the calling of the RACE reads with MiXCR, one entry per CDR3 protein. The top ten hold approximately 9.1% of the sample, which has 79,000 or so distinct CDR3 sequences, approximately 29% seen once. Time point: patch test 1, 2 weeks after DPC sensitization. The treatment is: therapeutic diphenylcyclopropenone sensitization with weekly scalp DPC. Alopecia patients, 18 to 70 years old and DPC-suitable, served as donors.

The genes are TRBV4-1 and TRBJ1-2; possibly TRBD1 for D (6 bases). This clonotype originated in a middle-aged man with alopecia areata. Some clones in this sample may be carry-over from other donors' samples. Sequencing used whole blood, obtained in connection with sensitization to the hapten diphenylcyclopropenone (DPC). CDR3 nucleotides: TGCGCCAGCAGTTGGGACACCGAAGTGAGCACCTTC. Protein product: CASSWDTEVSTF.